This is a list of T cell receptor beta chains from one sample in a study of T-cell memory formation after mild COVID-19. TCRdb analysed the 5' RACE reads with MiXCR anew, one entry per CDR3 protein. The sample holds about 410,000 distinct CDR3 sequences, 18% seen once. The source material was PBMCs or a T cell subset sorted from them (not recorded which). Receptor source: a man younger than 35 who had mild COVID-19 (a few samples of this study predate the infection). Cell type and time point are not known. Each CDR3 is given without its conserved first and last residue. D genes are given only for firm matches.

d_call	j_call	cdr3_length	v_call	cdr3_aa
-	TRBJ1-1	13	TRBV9	ASSVTGRPNTEAF
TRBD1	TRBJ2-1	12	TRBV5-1	ASSLRGGRCEQF
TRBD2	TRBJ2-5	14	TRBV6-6	ASSTTRAGGQETQY
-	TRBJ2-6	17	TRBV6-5	ASSRQLLLFGSGANVLT
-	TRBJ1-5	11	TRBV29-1	SVVQGLNQPQH
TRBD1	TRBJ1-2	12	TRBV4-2	ASSQGGGYYGYT
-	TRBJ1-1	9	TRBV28	ASSLFAEAF
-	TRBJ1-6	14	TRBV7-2	ASARGQTWYNSPLH
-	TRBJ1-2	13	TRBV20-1	SATSATAFGYGYT
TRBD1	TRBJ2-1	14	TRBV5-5	ASSLGTGNSYNEQF
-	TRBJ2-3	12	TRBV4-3	ASSQDSSSDTQY
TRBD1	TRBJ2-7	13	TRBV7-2	ASSLVGRGTGEQY
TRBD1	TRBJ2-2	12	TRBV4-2	ASSQGGGNGELF
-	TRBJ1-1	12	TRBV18	ASSPSPTNTEAF
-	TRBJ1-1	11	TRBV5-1	ASSLVSDQEAF
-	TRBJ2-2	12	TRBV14	ASRPGLGAGELF
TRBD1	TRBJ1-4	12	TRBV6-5	ASSTGTGVEKLF